The entry below describes one T cell receptor beta chain. Its antigen is unidentified. The germline V gene encodes CDR1 MNHEY and CDR2 SVGEGT. With V trimmed by 5 bases and J by 4 bases, 9 bases remained unmatched. The CDR3 spans 17 residues. Pregnant or lactating patients were excluded, as were those with uncontrolled infection or other autoimmune disease. For the diagnoses, clinical symptoms, serum thyroxine and TRAb, thyroid ultrasound and orbital computed tomography were used. What was amplified from RNA transcripts were TCR beta CDR3 regions. The study used the HTBI primer set for a first-round RT-PCR of the TCR CDR3. TCRdb analysed the multiplex PCR reads with MiXCR anew, one entry per CDR3 protein. The table records about 590,000 distinct CDR3 sequences, 14% of them present only once. The entry originates in a study of T cells in Graves' hyperthyroidism and ophthalmopathy. In the study overall: Peripheral blood collection took place at initial diagnosis, before any treatment. Whole-study findings and limits: Ophthalmopathy was separated from stable hyperthyroidism by a 13 V-J model.

The chain uses TRBV6-2 or TRBV6-3 and TRBJ2-7; 15 bases fit TRBD2. The clonotype was recovered from a young woman with Graves' ophthalmopathy. Input material: blood. DNA for the CDR3: TGTGCCAGCAGTGATATGCCCGGGACTAGCGGGAGGTACGAGCAGTACTTC. Translated: CASSDMPGTSGRYEQYF.